The sequence of this TCR beta chain was determined in a study of immune heterogeneity within non-small cell lung tumors. Whole-study results and caveats: Identical dominant CDR3 beta clonotypes recurred among a patient's tumor sites, alongside site-unique high-frequency clones.

Genomic DNA from bulk tumor acted as the template, and 450 to 700 ng was loaded per sample. Multiple biopsies spaced far apart were taken from each primary tumor during surgery. The study cohort was described as untreated, and its members had newly diagnosed non-small cell lung cancer. They went on to have curative surgery. On this clonotype: Its antigen is not identified. A much more abundant neighbour one base away suggests this may be a read error.

TCR beta CDR3 was amplified by multiplex PCR using 32 V and 13 J primers. TCRdb independently ran MiXCR on the multiplex PCR reads; one entry per CDR3 protein. The sample contains 14,000 to 15,000 distinct CDR3 sequences, about 30% of which appear only once. The source of this sequence is a man aged 40-49 years with non-small cell lung cancer. Material: lung tumor tissue.

Here the CDR3 reads CASSRGQPFSTLHF. DNA of the CDR3: TGTGCCAGCAGCCGCGGACAGCCGTTTTCAACCCTCCACTTT. The chain employs TRBV6-1 and TRBJ1-6; the D gene is possibly TRBD1 (6 bases). The germline V gene has CDR1 MNHNS and CDR2 SASEGT. CDR3 length: 14 residues.